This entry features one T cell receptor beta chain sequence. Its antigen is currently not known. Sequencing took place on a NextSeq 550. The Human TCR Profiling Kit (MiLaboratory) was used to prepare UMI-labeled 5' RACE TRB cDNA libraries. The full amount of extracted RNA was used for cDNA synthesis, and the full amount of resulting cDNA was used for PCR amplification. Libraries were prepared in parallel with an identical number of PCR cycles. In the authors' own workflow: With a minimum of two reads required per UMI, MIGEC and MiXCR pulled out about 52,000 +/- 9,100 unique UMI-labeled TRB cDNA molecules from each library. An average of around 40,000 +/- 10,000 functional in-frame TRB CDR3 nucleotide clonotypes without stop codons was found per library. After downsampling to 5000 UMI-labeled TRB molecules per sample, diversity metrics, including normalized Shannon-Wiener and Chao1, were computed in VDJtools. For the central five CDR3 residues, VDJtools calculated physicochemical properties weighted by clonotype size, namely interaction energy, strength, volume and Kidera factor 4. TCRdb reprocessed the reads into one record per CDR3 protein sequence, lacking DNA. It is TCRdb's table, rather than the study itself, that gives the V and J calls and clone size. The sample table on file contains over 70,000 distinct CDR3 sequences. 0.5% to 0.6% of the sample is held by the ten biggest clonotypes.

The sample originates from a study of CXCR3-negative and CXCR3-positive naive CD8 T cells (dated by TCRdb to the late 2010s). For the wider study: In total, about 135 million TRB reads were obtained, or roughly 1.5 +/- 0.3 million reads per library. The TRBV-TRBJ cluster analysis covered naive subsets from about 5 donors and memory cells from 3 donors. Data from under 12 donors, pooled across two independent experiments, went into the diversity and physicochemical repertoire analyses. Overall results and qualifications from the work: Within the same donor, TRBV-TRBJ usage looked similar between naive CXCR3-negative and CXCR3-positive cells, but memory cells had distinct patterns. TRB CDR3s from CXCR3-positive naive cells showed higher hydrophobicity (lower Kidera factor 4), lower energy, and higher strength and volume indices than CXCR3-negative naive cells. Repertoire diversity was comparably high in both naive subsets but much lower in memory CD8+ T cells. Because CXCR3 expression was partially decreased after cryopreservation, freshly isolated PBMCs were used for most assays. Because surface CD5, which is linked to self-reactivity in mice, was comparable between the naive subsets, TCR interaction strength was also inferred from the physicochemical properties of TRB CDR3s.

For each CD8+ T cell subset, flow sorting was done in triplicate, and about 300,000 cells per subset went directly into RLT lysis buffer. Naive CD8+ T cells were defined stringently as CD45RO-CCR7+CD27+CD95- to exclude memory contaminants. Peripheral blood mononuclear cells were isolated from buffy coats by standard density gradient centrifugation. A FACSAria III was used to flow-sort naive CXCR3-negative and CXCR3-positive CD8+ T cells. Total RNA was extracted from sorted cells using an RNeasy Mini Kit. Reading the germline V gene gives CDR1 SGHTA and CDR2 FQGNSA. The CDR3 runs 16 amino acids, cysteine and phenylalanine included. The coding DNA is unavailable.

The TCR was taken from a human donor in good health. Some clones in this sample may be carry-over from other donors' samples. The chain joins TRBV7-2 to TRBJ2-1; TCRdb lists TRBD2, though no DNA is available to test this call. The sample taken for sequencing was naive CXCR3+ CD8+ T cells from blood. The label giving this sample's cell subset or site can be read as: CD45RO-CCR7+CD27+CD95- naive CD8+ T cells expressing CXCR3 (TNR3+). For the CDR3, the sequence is CASSLYPGTSGDEQFF.